This T cell receptor beta chain was obtained from a study of cytomegalovirus exposure and HLA in healthy donors. Both 60 Vbeta primers and 13 Jbeta primers went into the PCR. Assay used: immunoSEQ multiplex PCR; TCRdb lists only in-frame clones, some missing. Of 150,000 to 200,000 clones in the sample, approximately 85% were seen once. CDR1 LNHDA and CDR2 SQIVND come from the germline V gene (reference sequence). This CDR3 contains 17 residues. The chain joins TRBV19 to TRBJ1-3, with 10 positions matching TRBD1. TRBJ2-2 matches the DNA end more closely, so the J call is doubtful. Sequencing was carried out using PBMCs. This sequence originates from a woman in her fifties or sixties in good health and CMV-seronegative. The CDR3 region is CASSPGTGDPNTGELFF. In DNA, the CDR3 is TGTGCCAGTAGTCCAGGGACAGGGGATCCGAACACCGGGGAGCTGTTTTTT.